A single sample gave rise to the 31 T cell receptor beta chains below, sequenced in a study of CD8+CD57+ T cells in acquired aplastic anemia (dated by TCRdb to between 2018 and 2020). The patients picked for sequencing were ones in whom flow cytometry had shown an expansion of CD8+CD57+ cells. Sequencing used an Illumina HiSeq 2000. Profiling of TCR beta VDJ combinations and CDR3 sequences used genomic DNA as the template. TCRdb cleaned the public reads at Q25 with fastp, built clones with MiXCR and kept in-frame beta chains. Rows with a matching CDR3 protein are joined into one entry that keeps the most common DNA and genes. The sample yields around 200,000 distinct CDR3 sequences; approximately 51% were counted once. The ten largest clonotypes hold approximately 20% of the sample. Sequencing was carried out using sorted CD4+, CD8+, or CD8+CD57+ T cells (not recorded which) from PBMCs. The source is a human donor with aplastic anemia.

This chain connects TRBV5-6 to TRBJ1-2; tentative D call: TRBD1 (5 bases). V was shortened by 4 bases and J by 0 bases, with 16 bases between the two germline ends. The CDR3 length is 16 residues. CDR1 is SGHDT and CDR2 is YYEEEE in the germline V gene. The CDR3 sequence is CASSLGTTLANYGYTF. DNA of the CDR3: TGTGCCAGCAGCCTGGGGACGACCTTAGCTAACTATGGCTACACCTTC.

This clonotype came up a few times. This may arise from a read error, as a much more abundant clone is one base away. The V call is TRBV14, the J call TRBJ2-7; 9 positions agree with TRBD1. Germline CDR1 SGHDN, CDR2 FVKESK. CDR3 size: 16 residues. The CDR3 DNA reads as TGTGCCAGCAGCCAGCTCAGGGACAGGGTCACCTACGAGCAGTGCTTC. It encodes CASSQLRDRVTYEQCF.

This clonotype came up many times. V gene TRBV10-3 combines with J gene TRBJ1-2; D may be TRBD1 (5 bases). V was pared by 0 bases and J by 5 bases, with 13 bases between. In germline, CDR1 is ENHRY, CDR2 SYGVKD. This CDR3 has 15 amino acids. Written as DNA, the CDR3 is TGTGCCATCAGTGAGTCGGTGGCAGGGCCTTATGGCTACACCTTC. Amino acids: CAISESVAGPYGYTF.

The chain is built from TRBV15 and TRBJ1-2; perhaps TRBD1 as D (5 bases). The V and J ends lost 3 bases and 7 bases respectively, with 18 bases between them. The CDR3 spans 15 residues. Germline V lookup: CDR1 LNHNV, CDR2 YYDKDF (reference sequence). The CDR3 bases are TGTGCCACCAGCAGCCGGACTAGCGGGGGGGGTGGCTACACCTTC. Its translation is CATSSRTSGGGGYTF.

CDR3 bases: TGCAGCGTTGAAATAGTCAGGCTTAACACTGAAGCTTTCTTT. This translates into CSVEIVRLNTEAFF. This chain links TRBV29-1 with TRBJ1-1; D is uncertain. The CDR3 spans 14 residues. V was pared by 2 bases and J by 2 bases, with 12 bases between. Germline values: CDR1 SQVTM, CDR2 ANQGSEA.

This clonotype was found many times. The chain uses TRBV7-8 and TRBJ2-3; tentatively, D is TRBD1 or TRBD2 (5 bases each). The CDR3 is 15 residues long. Germline V gene sequence: CDR1 SGHVS, CDR2 FQNEAQ. Trimming cost V 2 bases and J 6 bases, with 15 bases left between them. The CDR3 is CASSLNTGRGDTQYF. The CDR3 nucleotides read TGTGCCAGCAGCTTAAATACAGGCCGCGGGGATACGCAGTATTTT.

This clonotype was detected many times. The chain carries TRBV2 and TRBJ2-1; 9 bases align to TRBD2. Germline CDR1 and CDR2: SNHLY and FYNNEI. The junction had 10 bases not matched to a gene; V was cut back by 6 bases and J by 7 bases. This CDR3 region has 15 residues. The CDR3 protein is CASSELGTSRNEQFF. DNA for the CDR3: TGTGCCAGCAGCGAGCTCGGGACTAGCCGGAATGAGCAGTTCTTC.

This clonotype was counted at least ten times. The V and J genes are TRBV4-2 and TRBJ2-3, with unresolved D. This CDR3 is 14 amino acids long. V lost 0 bases, J lost 4 bases, and 8 bases lay in between. The germline V gene has CDR1 LGHNA and CDR2 YNFKEQ. The CDR3 DNA follows: TGTGCCAGCAGCCAAGACCTTAAGGCAGATACGCAGTATTTT. Translated, it gives CASSQDLKADTQYF.

Comments on this clonotype: Its ends do not fully match the called genes, so a read error is possible. The gene calls are TRBV20-1 and TRBJ1-5, with TRBD1 matching over 12 bases. The CDR3 spans 15 residues. Germline V gene lookup returns CDR1 DFQATT and CDR2 SNEGSKA (reference sequence). The CDR3 DNA reads TGCGGTGCCAGACGAGGGACAGGGGGCGATCAGCCCCAGCATTTT. Translating it yields CGARRGTGGDQPQHF.

To note about this clonotype: A much larger clone sits a single nucleotide away, making a read error possible. The rearrangement uses TRBV12-3 or TRBV12-4 and TRBJ2-3; 7 bases are shared with TRBD1. The CDR3 totals 15 residues. V shed 6 bases and J 0 bases; nucleotides not matched to a gene: 6. This chain's CDR3 is CASRPGTASTDTQYF. The CDR3 DNA sequence: TGTGCCAGCAGGCCCGGGACAGCTAGCACAGATACGCAGTATTTT.

About this clonotype: A much larger clone differs from this one at a single base, so this may be a read error. The rearrangement uses TRBV5-8 and TRBJ2-7; D gene uncertain. Germline CDR1 reads SGHTS; CDR2 reads YDEGEE. The CDR3 covers 14 residues. In DNA, the CDR3 is TGTGCCAGCAGACTTGGAACAGTCTCCCACGAGCAGTACTTC. Translating gives CASRLGTVSHEQYF.

This clonotype showed up many times. The chain combines TRBV5-4 with TRBJ2-7, with a possible D match to TRBD1 (5 bases). CDR1 is SGHNT and CDR2 is YYREEE in the germline V gene (reference sequence). V lost 0 bases to trimming and J lost 0 bases, with 13 bases between them. This CDR3 region has 16 residues. CDR3 loop: CASSLGGDRGSYEQYF. The DNA of the CDR3 is TGTGCCAGCAGCTTGGGAGGAGATAGGGGCTCCTACGAGCAGTACTTC.

Concerning this clonotype: A clone one base away is much larger, so this may be a read error. This chain connects TRBV6-5 to TRBJ2-3; D is ambiguous. The CDR3 spans 13 residues. CDR1 and CDR2 (germline): MNHEY, SVGAGI. V lost 6 bases, J lost 8 bases, and 15 bases lay in between. The CDR3 DNA follows: TGTGCCAGCAGACAAGAGATCGGAGTTACGCAGTATTTT. It translates to CASRQEIGVTQYF.

This clonotype was observed a handful of times. CDR3 protein: CASSLNRARGNTEAFF. The CDR3 region has the DNA TGTGCCAGCAGCTTGAACAGGGCGAGGGGAAACACTGAAGCTTTCTTT. The chain carries TRBV7-9 and TRBJ1-1, with D tentatively TRBD1 (6 bases). Germline CDR1 reads SEHNR; CDR2 reads FQNEAQ (reference sequence). Deletions cut 3 bases from V and 2 bases from J, with 16 bases between. The CDR3 totals 16 residues. Full variable domain (missing parts from reference TRBV7-9 and TRBJ1-1): DTGVSQNPRHKITKRGQNVTFRCDPISEHNRLYWYRQTLGQGPEFLTYFQNEAQLEKSRLLSDRFSAERPKGSFSTLEIQRTEQGDSAMYLCASSLNRARGNTEAFFGQGTRLTVV.

The chain uses TRBV7-6 and TRBJ1-5; D gene unclear. V was pared by 6 bases and J by 5 bases, with 14 bases between. Germline V gene lookup returns CDR1 SGHVS and CDR2 FNYEAQ. CDR3 length: 14 residues. CDR3 DNA: TGTGCCAGCAGGCCAGAGATATTCGATCAGCCCCAGCATTTT. It is translated as CASRPEIFDQPQHF.

This clonotype was seen at least ten times. J is TRBJ2-7 and V is TRBV5-6, with 7 positions matching TRBD2. CDR1 is SGHDT and CDR2 is YYEEEE in the germline V gene. The CDR3 spans 16 residues. V dropped 4 bases and J dropped 3; count of bases not matched to a gene: 13. In nucleotides, the CDR3 is TGTGCCAGCAGCCCCCTGGGGGGGACGCAGCTCTACGAGCAGTACTTC. Amino acids: CASSPLGGTQLYEQYF.

The chain employs TRBV7-7 and TRBJ1-2; D is uncertain. The length of the CDR3 is 16 residues. Trimming left V 1 base short and J 3 bases short, with 15 bases between. The V gene's germline CDR1 is SSHAT and CDR2 FNYEAQ (reference sequence). CDR3 in amino acids: CASSLVFETSDYGYTF. DNA of the CDR3: TGTGCCAGCAGCTTAGTGTTCGAGACATCGGACTATGGCTACACCTTC.

The chain couples TRBV19 to TRBJ1-6, with D hard to call. Germline values: CDR1 LNHDA, CDR2 SQIVND (reference sequence). The CDR3 is 15 residues long. Trimming took 5 bases from V and 5 from J, leaving 13 bases between them. The CDR3: CASSRFGENNSPLHF. The CDR3 DNA follows: TGTGCCAGTAGTCGATTTGGGGAAAATAATTCACCCCTCCACTTT.

The sample holds many counts of this clonotype. V usage is TRBV7-3 and J usage is TRBJ2-5; D might be TRBD1 (5 bases). CDR1 is SGHTA and CDR2 is FQGTGA in the germline V gene. The V gene lost 0 bases and the J gene lost 4 bases, with 6 bases spanning the gap. The CDR3 has 13 residues. The CDR3 reads CASSLTRAETQYF. In DNA, the CDR3 is TGTGCCAGCAGCTTAACCAGGGCAGAGACCCAGTACTTC.

This clonotype was picked up many times. The V call is TRBV15, the J call TRBJ2-5; D is uncertain. CDR3 length equals 12 residues. The ends were cut back, 0 bases at V and 4 bases at J, with 3 bases in the middle. From germline, CDR1 is LNHNV and CDR2 YYDKDF (reference sequence). For the CDR3, the DNA is TGTGCCACCAGCAGAGAGCGAGAGACCCAGTACTTC. Protein product: CATSRERETQYF.

There are a few counts of this clonotype. The J gene is TRBJ1-2, the V gene TRBV5-8; a possible D gene is TRBD1 (5 bases). CDR1 is SGHTS, CDR2 YDEGEE, per germline. Trimming cost V 0 bases and J 7 bases, with 13 bases left between them. CDR3 length: 14 residues. The CDR3 loop reads CASSLERGRCGYTF. CDR3 DNA sequence: TGTGCCAGCAGCTTGGAAAGGGGCCGCTGTGGCTACACCTTC. Drawing the rest from reference TRBV5-8 and TRBJ1-2, the complete variable domain is EAGVTQSPTHLIKTRGQQATLRCSPISGHTSVYWYQQALGLGLQFLLWYDEGEERNRGNFPPRFSGRQFPNYSSELNVNALELEDSALYLCASSLERGRCGYTFGSGTRLTVV.

The sample holds many counts of this clonotype. V gene TRBV15 combines with J gene TRBJ2-1; D call uncertain. V was cut by 0 bases and J by 8 bases, with 14 bases left in between. Germline CDR1 is LNHNV and CDR2 is YYDKDF (reference sequence). CDR3 size: 15 residues. The CDR3 region has the DNA TGTGCCACCAGCAGAGACTTCGGGCGTCGGCATGAGCAGTTCTTC. As protein: CATSRDFGRRHEQFF.

This clonotype has at least ten counts. The chain has TRBV2 and TRBJ2-5; perhaps D is TRBD1 or TRBD2 (5 bases each). Between the trimmed V and J ends, which lost 5 bases and 5 bases, there was a span of 12 bases. This CDR3 contains 13 residues. Germline CDR1 SNHLY, CDR2 FYNNEI. The chain's CDR3 is CASSTGGWETQYF. Written as DNA, the CDR3 is TGTGCCAGCAGTACAGGAGGTTGGGAGACCCAGTACTTC.

This sequence joins TRBV7-9 and TRBJ2-3; 7 bases agree with TRBD1. The germline V gene encodes CDR1 SEHNR and CDR2 FQNEAQ (reference sequence). This CDR3 has 15 amino acids. Trimming at V came to 1 base and at J to 0 bases, leaving 1 base not matched to a gene. In nucleotides, the CDR3 is TGTGCCAGCAGCTTAGGGGACAGTAGCACAGATACGCAGTATTTT. Its protein is CASSLGDSSTDTQYF. The full variable domain, with the rest looked up from reference TRBV7-9 and TRBJ2-3, is DTGVSQNPRHKITKRGQNVTFRCDPISEHNRLYWYRQTLGQGPEFLTYFQNEAQLEKSRLLSDRFSAERPKGSFSTLEIQRTEQGDSAMYLCASSLGDSSTDTQYFGPGTRLTVL.

Ten or more counts support this clonotype. CDR3 sequence: CASSPKDSTPGDGYTF. The CDR3, as DNA: TGTGCCAGCAGCCCCAAGGACAGTACCCCCGGCGATGGCTACACCTTC. V gene TRBV7-9 combines with J gene TRBJ1-2; TRBD1 might be the D (6 bases). CDR3 size: 16 residues. In germline, CDR1 is SEHNR, CDR2 FQNEAQ (reference sequence). V shed 5 bases and J shed 6 bases, with 22 bases lying between them.

This clonotype has only a few counts. The genes are TRBV29-1 and TRBJ2-1; possibly TRBD1 for D (5 bases). The CDR3 covers 15 residues. V dropped 6 bases and J dropped 5 bases, with 20 bases sitting between them. Germline V lookup: CDR1 SQVTM, CDR2 ANQGSEA. The CDR3 DNA follows: TGCAGCGTCAGGGCTCGAACTCTGGCCAACAATGAGCAGTTCTTC. Translation gives CSVRARTLANNEQFF.

This clonotype was seen repeatedly, ten times or more. The V and J genes are TRBV19 and TRBJ1-2; 7 nucleotides line up with TRBD1. Germline CDR1 and CDR2: LNHDA and SQIVND (reference sequence). The CDR3 spans 14 residues. V trimming: 5 bases; J trimming: 6 bases; junction bases outside the gene matches: 9. CDR3 nucleotide sequence: TGTGCCAGTAGTCCCCGACAGGGTTGGAATGGCTACACCTTC. The encoded protein is CASSPRQGWNGYTF.

This clonotype was counted between two and nine times. The chain employs TRBV10-3 and TRBJ2-1; 14 bases are shared with TRBD2. CDR3 length: 15 residues. Germline-derived CDR1 and CDR2 are ENHRY and SYGVKD. V trimming: 10 bases; J trimming: 8 bases; junction bases outside the gene matches: 10. The CDR3 sequence is CASCRLAGGPDEQFF. Written as DNA, the CDR3 is TGTGCCAGCTGCCGACTAGCGGGGGGGCCGGATGAGCAGTTCTTC.

The sample holds many counts of this clonotype. This chain links TRBV6-6 with TRBJ1-2; TRBD1 aligns across 10 bases. Trimming removed 5 bases from V and 2 bases from J; junction bases left unmatched: 5. The length of the CDR3 is 15 residues. Germline V lookup: CDR1 MNHNY, CDR2 SVGAGI (reference sequence). This CDR3 reads CASSTSGQGNYGYTF. Here the CDR3 DNA reads TGTGCCAGCAGTACCTCGGGACAGGGGAACTATGGCTACACCTTC.

About this clonotype: This may stem from a read error, because a much larger clone lies one nucleotide away. The CDR3 protein is CASGLVPPDFGTDTDTQYF. DNA for the CDR3: TGCGCCAGCGGCTTGGTTCCCCCTGACTTCGGGACCGACACAGATACGCAGTATTTT. The chain is built from TRBV5-1 and TRBJ2-3; D may match TRBD1 or TRBD2 (5 bases each). Germline CDR1 and CDR2: SGHRS and YFSETQ. The length of the CDR3 is 19 residues.

This chain connects TRBV11-2 to TRBJ2-7, with D maybe TRBD1 (5 bases). The CDR3 consists of 14 residues. Germline values: CDR1 SGHAT, CDR2 FQNNGV. V was cut by 3 bases and J by 1 base, with 10 bases left in between. CDR3 coding DNA: TGTGCCAGCAGCTTCTTTGACAGTTCCTACGAGCAGTACGTC. Protein sequence: CASSFFDSSYEQYV.